This is a list of T cell receptor beta chains from one sample in a study of beta chain features in type 1 diabetes. The method was immunoSEQ multiplex PCR; TCRdb's version includes in-frame clones alone and lacks a portion of them. The sample includes about 160,000 clones, approximately 10% of them seen just once. The sequenced sample consisted of central memory CD4+ T cells from blood. The receptors derive from a man aged 25 to 45 with type 1 diabetes. The CDR3 runs from the conserved cysteine through the conserved F or W. The order of the fields is V gene, D gene, clone size, J gene, CDR3 protein, CDR3 DNA. A D gene is named only where the DNA matches it firmly. Only part of the rows carry a size: once, few, many, or a class if the clone is expanded.

v_gene: TRBV28
d_gene: NA
abundance: NA
j_gene: TRBJ1-1
CDR3aa: CASSLNRNTEAFF
CDR3nt: TGTGCCAGCAGTTTGAACAGGAACACTGAAGCTTTCTTT

v_gene: TRBV7-9
d_gene: NA
abundance: few
j_gene: TRBJ2-3
CDR3aa: CASSLFFSTLPDTQYF
CDR3nt: TGTGCCAGCAGCTTATTCTTCTCTACTCTACCCGATACGCAGTATTTT

v_gene: TRBV15
d_gene: TRBD2
abundance: NA
j_gene: TRBJ2-1
CDR3aa: CATSRVGTSGEFF
CDR3nt: TGTGCCACCAGCAGAGTTGGGACTAGCGGGGAATTCTTC

v_gene: TRBV19
d_gene: NA
abundance: few
j_gene: TRBJ1-1
CDR3aa: CASSGPGTEAFF
CDR3nt: TGTGCCAGTAGTGGTCCGGGCACTGAAGCTTTCTTT

v_gene: TRBV27
d_gene: NA
abundance: NA
j_gene: TRBJ1-2
CDR3aa: CASRGRPRDGYTF
CDR3nt: TGTGCCAGCAGAGGGAGGCCCAGAGATGGCTACACCTTC

v_gene: TRBV6-6
d_gene: NA
abundance: NA
j_gene: TRBJ1-5
CDR3aa: CASTLRQGGQPQHF
CDR3nt: TGTGCCAGCACGTTGAGGCAGGGTGGTCAGCCCCAGCATTTT

v_gene: TRBV5-6
d_gene: NA
abundance: NA
j_gene: TRBJ2-7
CDR3aa: CASSLAGLNGEQYF
CDR3nt: TGTGCCAGCAGCTTGGCGGGGTTGAATGGCGAGCAGTACTTC

v_gene: TRBV5-1
d_gene: TRBD1
abundance: few
j_gene: TRBJ2-7
CDR3aa: CASRDRPEGGEQYF
CDR3nt: TGCGCCAGCCGGGACAGGCCCGAGGGTGGCGAGCAGTACTTC

v_gene: TRBV2
d_gene: TRBD1
abundance: NA
j_gene: TRBJ1-5
CDR3aa: CASSSRQGVYNQPQHF
CDR3nt: TGTGCCAGCAGCTCAAGACAGGGGGTATACAATCAGCCCCAGCATTTT

v_gene: TRBV7-8
d_gene: TRBD1
abundance: once
j_gene: TRBJ2-2
CDR3aa: CASSLDRGDTGELFF
CDR3nt: TGTGCCAGCAGCTTAGACAGGGGCGACACCGGGGAGCTGTTTTTT

v_gene: TRBV7-2
d_gene: TRBD1
abundance: many
j_gene: TRBJ2-2
CDR3aa: CASSLDARGYTGELFF
CDR3nt: TGTGCCAGCAGCTTAGATGCCAGGGGGTACACCGGGGAGCTGTTTTTT

v_gene: TRBV28
d_gene: TRBD1
abundance: NA
j_gene: TRBJ1-2
CDR3aa: CASSQPRTGQSGYTF
CDR3nt: TGTGCCAGCAGCCAACCCCGGACAGGCCAGAGTGGCTACACCTTC

v_gene: TRBV19
d_gene: NA
abundance: NA
j_gene: TRBJ2-1
CDR3aa: CASSKRGEQFF
CDR3nt: TGTGCCAGTAGTAAAAGGGGTGAGCAGTTCTTC

v_gene: TRBV28
d_gene: NA
abundance: many
j_gene: TRBJ2-4
CDR3aa: CATFENIQYF
CDR3nt: TGTGCCACCTTCGAAAACATTCAGTACTTC

v_gene: TRBV28
d_gene: NA
abundance: few
j_gene: TRBJ2-7
CDR3aa: CASSSPPVHEQYF
CDR3nt: TGTGCCAGCAGTTCCCCCCCTGTCCACGAGCAGTACTTC

v_gene: TRBV27
d_gene: NA
abundance: NA
j_gene: TRBJ2-1
CDR3aa: CASTDWSNEQFF
CDR3nt: TGTGCCAGCACCGACTGGTCTAATGAGCAGTTCTTC

v_gene: TRBV9
d_gene: TRBD2
abundance: NA
j_gene: TRBJ2-3
CDR3aa: CASSKGLAGRSTDTQYF
CDR3nt: TGTGCCAGCAGCAAGGGACTAGCGGGGAGAAGCACAGATACGCAGTATTTT

v_gene: TRBV18
d_gene: NA
abundance: few
j_gene: TRBJ1-3
CDR3aa: CASSPRTGLSGNTIYF
CDR3nt: TGTGCCAGCTCACCGAGGACGGGACTCTCTGGAAACACCATATATTTT

v_gene: TRBV2
d_gene: NA
abundance: NA
j_gene: TRBJ2-1
CDR3aa: CASSYSRVEQFF
CDR3nt: TGTGCCAGCAGTTACTCCCGGGTCGAGCAGTTCTTC

v_gene: TRBV4-2
d_gene: NA
abundance: NA
j_gene: TRBJ2-7
CDR3aa: CASSRGQGTYEQYF
CDR3nt: TGTGCCAGCAGCCGCGGCCAGGGAACCTACGAGCAGTACTTC

v_gene: TRBV5-6
d_gene: NA
abundance: few
j_gene: TRBJ2-2
CDR3aa: CASSREDTPNTGELFF
CDR3nt: TGTGCCAGCAGCCGGGAAGACACGCCGAACACCGGGGAGCTGTTTTTT

v_gene: TRBV29-1
d_gene: NA
abundance: NA
j_gene: TRBJ2-7
CDR3aa: CSVLRLRGTRYEQYF
CDR3nt: TGCAGCGTCCTACGACTCCGGGGTACAAGATACGAGCAGTACTTC

v_gene: TRBV9
d_gene: TRBD1
abundance: few
j_gene: TRBJ2-3
CDR3aa: CASSVGQGLDTQYF
CDR3nt: TGTGCCAGCAGCGTTGGACAGGGTTTGGATACGCAGTATTTT